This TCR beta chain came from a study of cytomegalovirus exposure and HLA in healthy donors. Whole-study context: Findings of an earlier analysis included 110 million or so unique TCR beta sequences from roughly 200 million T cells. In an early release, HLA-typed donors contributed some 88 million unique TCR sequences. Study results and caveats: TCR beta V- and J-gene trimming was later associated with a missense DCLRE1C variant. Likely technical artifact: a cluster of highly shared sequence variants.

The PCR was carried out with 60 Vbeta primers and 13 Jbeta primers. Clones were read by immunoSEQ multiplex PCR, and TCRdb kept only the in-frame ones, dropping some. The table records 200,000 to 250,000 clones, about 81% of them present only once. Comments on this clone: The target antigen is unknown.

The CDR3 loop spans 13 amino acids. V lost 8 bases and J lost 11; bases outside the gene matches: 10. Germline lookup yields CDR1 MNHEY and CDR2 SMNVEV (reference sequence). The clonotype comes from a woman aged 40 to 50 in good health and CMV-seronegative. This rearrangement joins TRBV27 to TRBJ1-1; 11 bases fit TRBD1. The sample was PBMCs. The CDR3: CASRPGQGGNAFF. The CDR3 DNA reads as TGTGCCAGCCGACCGGGACAGGGGGGGAATGCTTTCTTT.